This T cell receptor beta chain is drawn from a study of neoadjuvant anti-PD-1 for oral cavity cancer. For the study at large: Non-progressing patients received a fourth nivolumab dose near day 43, then surgery on days 50-56.

The data were produced by immunoSEQ multiplex PCR, yet TCRdb's version contains in-frame clones alone and is incomplete. The data contain 9,300 or so clones, under 85% of them singletons. The V end was cut by 0 bases, the J end by 10 bases, with 20 bases between. The CDR3 sequence is 16 residues long. Germline V gives CDR1 SGHDT, CDR2 YYEEEE. A note on this clone: Antigen unknown.

Indicated time point: after neoadjuvant nivolumab, at surgical resection. General study findings and limits: TCR analyses covered only a few patients per response group.

Sample: PBMCs, taken after nivolumab (anti-PD-1) treatment. The TCR sequence derives from a person between 40 and 79 years old with oral cavity squamous cell carcinoma. The genes are TRBV5-6 and TRBJ2-1; D is perhaps TRBD1 (5 bases). Written as DNA, the CDR3 is TGTGCCAGCAGCTTGGGACCGGCAGTCCCAGGACAAGAGCAGTTCTTC. Its translation: CASSLGPAVPGQEQFF.